These 6 T cell receptor beta chains originate from one sample sequenced in a study of blood T cells in healthy people across ages. The use of a sample-barcoded 5' primer and a J-beta primer mix characterized a second PCR of roughly 6 to 12 cycles. Each CDR3 protein gets one entry after TCRdb re-called the 5' RACE reads with MiXCR. The data contain about 1.8 million distinct CDR3 sequences, roughly 49% of them singletons. Material: blood. The receptors were gathered from a woman aged 40 to 50 in good health.

The V gene is TRBV7-2, the J gene TRBJ2-5, with 7 bases lining up with TRBD1. CDR3 length: 14 amino acids. Germline V gene data show CDR1 as SGHTA and CDR2 as FQGNSA. With 5 bases clipped from V and 6 bases from J, the junction kept 9 bases outside the gene matches. Here the CDR3 DNA reads TGTGCCAGCAGCCTCGACAGGGTAGGAAAGACCCAGTACTTC. It encodes CASSLDRVGKTQYF.

The chain recombines TRBV28 with TRBJ1-2; a weak D match, TRBD1 (5 bases). Germline-derived CDR1 and CDR2 are MDHEN and SYDVKM. This CDR3 comprises 18 residues. Trimming cost V 4 bases and J 3 bases, with 24 bases left between them. The CDR3 region is CASSSPGTADNLHYGYTF. CDR3 coding DNA: TGTGCCAGCAGTTCACCCGGGACCGCCGATAATCTTCACTATGGCTACACCTTC.

For the CDR3, the DNA is TGTGCCAGCAGCTTAAGGTCCGCAGCGGGACCCTACGAGCAGTACTTC. It encodes CASSLRSAAGPYEQYF. The rearrangement links TRBV7-2 to TRBJ2-7, with 7 positions matching TRBD2. This CDR3 is built from 16 residues. Germline V gene data show CDR1 as SGHTA and CDR2 as FQGNSA. With V trimmed by 2 bases and J by 2 bases, 9 bases remained unmatched.

The chain carries TRBV5-1 and TRBJ2-7; the D is unclear. V was cut by 6 bases and J by 4 bases, with 8 bases left in between. From germline, CDR1 is SGHRS and CDR2 YFSETQ. The CDR3 extends over 11 amino acids. This chain's CDR3 is CASNIGYEQYF. CDR3 in DNA: TGCGCCAGCAACATAGGGTACGAGCAGTACTTC. The entire variable domain, with the rest obtained from reference TRBV5-1 and TRBJ2-7, is as follows: KAGVTQTPRYLIKTRGQQVTLSCSPISGHRSVSWYQQTPGQGLQFLFEYFSETQRNKGNFPGRFSGRQFSNSRSEMNVSTLELGDSALYLCASNIGYEQYFGPGTRLTVT.

The CDR3 region is CASSLIGPTGYTEAFF. The CDR3 DNA reads as TGTGCCAGCAGCTTAATAGGGCCCACAGGGTACACTGAAGCTTTCTTT. The chain is built from TRBV7-2 and TRBJ1-1, with D perhaps matching TRBD1 (6 bases). This CDR3 comprises 16 residues. The germline gives CDR1 SGHTA, CDR2 FQGNSA. V lost 2 bases, J lost 3 bases, and 16 bases lay in between.

The rearrangement uses TRBV6-2 or TRBV6-3 and TRBJ1-2; tentative D call: TRBD1 (6 bases). In germline, CDR1 is MNHEY, CDR2 SVGEGT. V dropped 7 bases and J dropped 8 bases, with 20 bases sitting between them. The CDR3 extends over 14 amino acids. The CDR3 DNA sequence: TGTGCCAGCATACCCGGGACACGTCCGGCGGGCTACACCTTC. It yields the protein CASIPGTRPAGYTF.